Following are 5 T cell receptor beta chains from one sample sequenced in a study of blood T cell repertoires in COVID-19 (dated by TCRdb to 2020 to 2021). The library was obtained by the immunoSEQ multiplex PCR assay. In TCRdb, the immuneACCESS table is reduced to in-frame sequences with V and J assigned. These tables do not hold every clone; where another copy was compared, an unresolved V gene accounts for under half, and the others remain unexplained. The sample table lists around 300,000 clones, 83% of them with a count of one. 9.4% of the sample rests with the top ten. Specimen: peripheral blood. These receptors originate from a woman in her 50s who had recovered from COVID-19.

The chain couples TRBV7-9 to TRBJ2-1; weak D call: TRBD1 (5 bases). CDR3 length: 14 residues. V lost 7 bases and J lost 5, with 15 bases in between. Per the germline V gene, CDR1 is SEHNR and CDR2 is FQNEAQ (reference sequence). The CDR3 coding sequence is TGTGCCAGCATACAGGTGCCTAGAGACAATGAGCAGTTCTTC. Its protein is CASIQVPRDNEQFF.

The V gene is TRBV28, the J gene TRBJ1-4, with D hard to call. CDR1 is MDHEN and CDR2 is SYDVKM in the germline V gene. Trimming stripped 9 bases from V and 5 bases from J, with 13 bases between. The CDR3 contains 13 residues. The CDR3 here is CASAGGLNEKLFF. DNA for the CDR3: TGTGCCAGTGCAGGAGGGCTGAATGAAAAACTGTTTTTT.

This clone occurred a few times. The chain has TRBV6-2 or TRBV6-3 and TRBJ2-7, with D perhaps matching TRBD2 (6 bases). The germline V gene has CDR1 MNHEY and CDR2 SVGEGT. Trimming removed 4 bases at V and 6 bases at J, with 19 bases between. This CDR3 has 15 amino acids. Here the CDR3 reads CASSSPTAWRGEQYF. Written as DNA, the CDR3 is TGTGCCAGCAGTTCTCCGACCGCCTGGCGGGGCGAGCAGTACTTC.

J is TRBJ2-3 and V is TRBV11-3; tentatively, D is TRBD2 (7 bases). Germline loops: CDR1 SGHNT, CDR2 YENEEA. V lost 1 base to trimming and J lost 2 bases, with 13 bases between them. CDR3 length equals 16 residues. CDR3 sequence reads: CASSLVSGGYTDTQYF. CDR3 bases: TGTGCCAGCAGCTTAGTTTCGGGGGGCTACACAGATACGCAGTATTTT.

Note on this clone: Additional DNA sequences in this sample encode the identical CDR3. This chain uses TRBV28 with TRBJ1-1; D may be TRBD1 (6 bases). Trimming stripped 6 bases from V and 1 base from J, with 9 bases between. CDR3 length: 13 residues. Germline V gene data show CDR1 as MDHEN and CDR2 as SYDVKM. The CDR3 coding sequence is TGTGCCAGCAGGTTACAGGGGAACACTGAAGCTTTCTTT. It specifies CASRLQGNTEAFF.